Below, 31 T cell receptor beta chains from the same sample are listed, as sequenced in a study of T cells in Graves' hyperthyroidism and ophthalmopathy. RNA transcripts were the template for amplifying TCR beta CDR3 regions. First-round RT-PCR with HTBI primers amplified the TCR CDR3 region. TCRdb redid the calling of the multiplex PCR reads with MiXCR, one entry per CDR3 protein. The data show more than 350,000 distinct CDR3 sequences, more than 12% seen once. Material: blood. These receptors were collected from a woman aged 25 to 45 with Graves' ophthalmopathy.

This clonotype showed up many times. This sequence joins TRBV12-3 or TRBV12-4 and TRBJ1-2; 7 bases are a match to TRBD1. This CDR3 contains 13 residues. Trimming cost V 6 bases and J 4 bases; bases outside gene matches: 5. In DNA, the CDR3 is TGTGCCAGCAGGGGGACAGCCCTCTATGGCTACACCTTC. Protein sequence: CASRGTALYGYTF.

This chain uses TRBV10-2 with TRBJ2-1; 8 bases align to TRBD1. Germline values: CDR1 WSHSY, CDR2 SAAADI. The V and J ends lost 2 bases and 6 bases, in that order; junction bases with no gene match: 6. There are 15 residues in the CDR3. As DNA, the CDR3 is TGCGCCAGCAGTGAGCAGGGGGCGCGGTCCAATGAGCAGTTCTTC. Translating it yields CASSEQGARSNEQFF.

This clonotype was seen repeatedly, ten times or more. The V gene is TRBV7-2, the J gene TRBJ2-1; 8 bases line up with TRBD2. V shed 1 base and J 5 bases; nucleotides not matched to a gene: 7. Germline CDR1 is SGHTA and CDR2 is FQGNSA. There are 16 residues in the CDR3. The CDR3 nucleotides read TGTGCCAGCAGCTTAGTGCGGCTAGCGGGCAACAATGAGCAGTTCTTC. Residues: CASSLVRLAGNNEQFF.

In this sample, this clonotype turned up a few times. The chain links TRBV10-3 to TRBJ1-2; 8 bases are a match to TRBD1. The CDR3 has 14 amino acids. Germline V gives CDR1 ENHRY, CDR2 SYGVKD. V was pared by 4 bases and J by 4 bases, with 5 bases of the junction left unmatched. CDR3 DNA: TGTGCCATCAGTGGAACCGGGACAGGCTATGGCTACACCTTC. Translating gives CAISGTGTGYGYTF.

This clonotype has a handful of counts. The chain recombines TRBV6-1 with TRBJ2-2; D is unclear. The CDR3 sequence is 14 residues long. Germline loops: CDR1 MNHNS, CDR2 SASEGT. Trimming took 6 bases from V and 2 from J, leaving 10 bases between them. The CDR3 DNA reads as TGTGCCAGCAGCCTCTGGGCTAACACCGGGGAGCTGTTTTTT. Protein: CASSLWANTGELFF.

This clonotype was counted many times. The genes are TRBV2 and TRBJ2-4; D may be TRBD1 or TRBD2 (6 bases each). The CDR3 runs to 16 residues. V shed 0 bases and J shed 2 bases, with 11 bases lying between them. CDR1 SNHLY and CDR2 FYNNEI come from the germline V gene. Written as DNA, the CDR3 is TGTGCCAGCAGTGAAGCCCGGGGGCCGCCCAAAAACATTCAGTACTTC. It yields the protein CASSEARGPPKNIQYF. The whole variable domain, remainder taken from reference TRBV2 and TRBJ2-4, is EPEVTQTPSHQVTQMGQEVILRCVPISNHLYFYWYRQILGQKVEFLVSFYNNEISEKSEIFDDQFSVERPDGSNFTLKIRSTKLEDSAMYFCASSEARGPPKNIQYFGAGTRLSVL.

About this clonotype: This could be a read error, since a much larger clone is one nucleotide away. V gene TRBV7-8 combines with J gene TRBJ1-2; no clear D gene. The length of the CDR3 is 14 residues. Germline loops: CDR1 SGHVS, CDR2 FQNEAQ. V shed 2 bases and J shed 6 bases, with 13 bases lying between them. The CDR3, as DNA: TGTGCCAGCAGCTTATCGGTCAGATGCAATGGCTACACCTTC. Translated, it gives CASSLSVRCNGYTF.

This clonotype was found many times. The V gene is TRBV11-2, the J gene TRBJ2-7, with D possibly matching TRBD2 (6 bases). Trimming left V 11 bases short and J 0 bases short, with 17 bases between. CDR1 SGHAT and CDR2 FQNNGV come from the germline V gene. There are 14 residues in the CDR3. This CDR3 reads CAGASTGVSYEQYF. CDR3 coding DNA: TGTGCCGGGGCCTCAACGGGGGTCTCCTACGAGCAGTACTTC.

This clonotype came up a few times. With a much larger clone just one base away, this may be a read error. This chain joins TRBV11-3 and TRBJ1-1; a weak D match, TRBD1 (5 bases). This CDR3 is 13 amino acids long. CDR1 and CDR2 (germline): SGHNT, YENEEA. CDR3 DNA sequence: TGTGCCAGCAGCGGGGGTATGAGCACTGAAGCTTCCTTT. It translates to CASSGGMSTEASF.

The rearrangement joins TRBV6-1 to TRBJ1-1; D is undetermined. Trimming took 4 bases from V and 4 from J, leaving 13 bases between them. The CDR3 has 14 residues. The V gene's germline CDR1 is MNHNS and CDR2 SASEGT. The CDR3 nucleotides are TGTGCCAGCAGTGTTAAGGTGGCGGGCACTGAAGCTTTCTTT. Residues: CASSVKVAGTEAFF.

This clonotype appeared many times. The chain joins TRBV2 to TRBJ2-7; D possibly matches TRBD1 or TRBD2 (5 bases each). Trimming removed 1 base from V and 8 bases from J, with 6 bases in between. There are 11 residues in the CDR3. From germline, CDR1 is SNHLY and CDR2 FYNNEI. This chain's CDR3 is CASSEEGQQYF. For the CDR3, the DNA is TGTGCCAGCAGTGAAGAGGGACAGCAGTACTTC.

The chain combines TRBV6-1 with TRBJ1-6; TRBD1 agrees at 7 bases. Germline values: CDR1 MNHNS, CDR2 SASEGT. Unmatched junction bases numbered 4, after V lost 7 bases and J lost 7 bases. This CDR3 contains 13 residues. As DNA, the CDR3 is TGTGCCAGCACCGACAGGGAGAATTCACCCCTCCACTTT. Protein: CASTDRENSPLHF.

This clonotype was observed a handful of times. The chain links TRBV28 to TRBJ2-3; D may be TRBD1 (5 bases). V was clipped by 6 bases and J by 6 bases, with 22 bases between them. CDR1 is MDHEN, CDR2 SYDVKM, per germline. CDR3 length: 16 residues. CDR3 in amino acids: CASRSPLQGGRDTQYF. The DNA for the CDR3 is TGTGCCAGCAGATCCCCTCTGCAGGGTGGACGGGATACGCAGTATTTT.

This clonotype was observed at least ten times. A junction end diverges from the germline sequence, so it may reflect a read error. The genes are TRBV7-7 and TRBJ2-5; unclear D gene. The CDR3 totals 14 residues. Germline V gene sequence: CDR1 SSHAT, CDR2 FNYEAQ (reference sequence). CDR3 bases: TGTGCTAGCAGCTCATCAACGTACCAAGAGACCCAGTACTTC. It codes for CASSSSTYQETQYF. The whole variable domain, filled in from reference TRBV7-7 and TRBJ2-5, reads GAGVSQSPRYKVTKRGQDVTLRCDPISSHATLYWYQQALGQGPEFLTYFNYEAQPDKSGLPSDRFSAERPEGSISTLTIQRTEQRDSAMYRCASSSSTYQETQYFGPGTRLLVL.

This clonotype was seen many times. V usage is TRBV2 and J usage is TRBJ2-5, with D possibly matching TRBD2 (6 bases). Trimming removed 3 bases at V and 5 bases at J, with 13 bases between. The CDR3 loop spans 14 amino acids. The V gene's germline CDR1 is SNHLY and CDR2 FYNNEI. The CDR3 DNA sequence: TGTGCCAGCAGTGAGTTTGCGGGGACGGAGACCCAGTACTTC. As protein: CASSEFAGTETQYF. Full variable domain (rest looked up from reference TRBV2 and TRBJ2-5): EPEVTQTPSHQVTQMGQEVILRCVPISNHLYFYWYRQILGQKVEFLVSFYNNEISEKSEIFDDQFSVERPDGSNFTLKIRSTKLEDSAMYFCASSEFAGTETQYFGPGTRLLVL.

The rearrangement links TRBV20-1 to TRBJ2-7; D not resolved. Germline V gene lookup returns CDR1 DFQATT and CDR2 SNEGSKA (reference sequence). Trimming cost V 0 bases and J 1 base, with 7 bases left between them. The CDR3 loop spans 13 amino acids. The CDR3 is CSARDLISYEQYF. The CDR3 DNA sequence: TGCAGTGCTAGAGACTTGATTTCCTACGAGCAGTACTTC.

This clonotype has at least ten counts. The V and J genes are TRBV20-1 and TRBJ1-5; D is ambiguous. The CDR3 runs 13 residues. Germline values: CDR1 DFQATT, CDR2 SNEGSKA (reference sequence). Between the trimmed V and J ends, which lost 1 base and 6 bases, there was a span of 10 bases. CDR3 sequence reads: CSARGYRGQPQHF. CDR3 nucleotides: TGCAGTGCTAGAGGATACCGGGGTCAGCCCCAGCATTTT.

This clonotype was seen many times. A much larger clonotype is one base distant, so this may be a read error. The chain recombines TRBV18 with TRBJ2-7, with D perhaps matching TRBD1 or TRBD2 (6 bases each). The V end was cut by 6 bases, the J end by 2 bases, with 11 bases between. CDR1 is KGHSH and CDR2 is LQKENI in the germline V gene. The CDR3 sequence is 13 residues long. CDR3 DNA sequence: TGTGCCAGCTCCCGCGGGACAACCTACGAGCAGTACTTC. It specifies CASSRGTTYEQYF.

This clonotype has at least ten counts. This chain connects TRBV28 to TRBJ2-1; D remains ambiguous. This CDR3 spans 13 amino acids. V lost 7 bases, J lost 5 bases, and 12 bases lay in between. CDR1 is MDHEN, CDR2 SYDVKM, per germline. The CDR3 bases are TGTGCCAGCACACCTTGGACCGACAATGAGCAGTTCTTC. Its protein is CASTPWTDNEQFF.

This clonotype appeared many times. CDR3 DNA: TGTGCCAGCAGTTTAGTAGCGGGGGCCTACAATGAGCAGTTCTTC. Its protein is CASSLVAGAYNEQFF. The chain employs TRBV12-3 or TRBV12-4 and TRBJ2-1; TRBD2 matches 9 bases. This CDR3 spans 15 amino acids. J gave up 2 bases and V 1 base, and 0 bases lay outside the gene matches.

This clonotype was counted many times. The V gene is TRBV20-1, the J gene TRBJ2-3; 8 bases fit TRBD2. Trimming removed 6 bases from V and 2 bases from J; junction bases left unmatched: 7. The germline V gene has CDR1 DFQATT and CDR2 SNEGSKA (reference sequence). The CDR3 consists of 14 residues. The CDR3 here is CSAPLAEATDTQYF. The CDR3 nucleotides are TGCAGTGCCCCACTAGCGGAAGCCACAGATACGCAGTATTTT.

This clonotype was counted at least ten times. The CDR3 bases are TGTGCCAGCAGTGGCGGACAGGGGGCGCGATCAGGGAATGAAGCTTTCTTT. Protein sequence: CASSGGQGARSGNEAFF. J is TRBJ1-1 and V is TRBV6-1; 11 bases align to TRBD1. V lost 4 bases to trimming and J lost 7 bases; unmatched junction nucleotides: 14. Per the germline V gene, CDR1 is MNHNS and CDR2 is SASEGT. The CDR3 has 17 residues.

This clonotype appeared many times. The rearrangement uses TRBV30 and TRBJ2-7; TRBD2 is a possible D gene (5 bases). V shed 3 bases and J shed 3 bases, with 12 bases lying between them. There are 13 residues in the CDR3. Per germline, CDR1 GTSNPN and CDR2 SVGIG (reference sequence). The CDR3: CAWSGSGFYEQYF. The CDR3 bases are TGTGCCTGGAGCGGTTCGGGATTCTACGAGCAGTACTTC.

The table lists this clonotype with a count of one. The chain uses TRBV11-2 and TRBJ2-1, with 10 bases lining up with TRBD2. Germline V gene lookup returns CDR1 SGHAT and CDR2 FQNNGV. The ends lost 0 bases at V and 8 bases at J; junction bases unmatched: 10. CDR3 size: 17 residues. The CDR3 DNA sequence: TGTGCCAGCAGCTTAGATTTGGGTAGCGGGGGGCGGGATGAGCAGTTCTTC. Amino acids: CASSLDLGSGGRDEQFF.

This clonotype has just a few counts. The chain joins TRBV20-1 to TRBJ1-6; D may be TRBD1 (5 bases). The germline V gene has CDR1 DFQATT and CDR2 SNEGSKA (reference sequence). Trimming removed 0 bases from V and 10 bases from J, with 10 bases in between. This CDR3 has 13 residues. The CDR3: CSAREGEGSPLHF. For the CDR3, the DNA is TGCAGTGCTAGAGAGGGGGAAGGATCACCCCTCCACTTT.

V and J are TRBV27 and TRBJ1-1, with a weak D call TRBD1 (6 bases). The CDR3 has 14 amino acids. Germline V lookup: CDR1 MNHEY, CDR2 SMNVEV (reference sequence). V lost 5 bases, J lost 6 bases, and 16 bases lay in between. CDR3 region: CASSPRQVIPEAFF. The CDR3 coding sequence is TGTGCCAGCAGTCCTAGACAGGTAATCCCTGAAGCTTTCTTT.

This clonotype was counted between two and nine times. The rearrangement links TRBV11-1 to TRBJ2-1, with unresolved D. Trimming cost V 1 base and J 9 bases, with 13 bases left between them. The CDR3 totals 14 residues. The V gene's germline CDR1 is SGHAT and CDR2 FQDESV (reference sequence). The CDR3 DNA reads TGTGCCAGCAGCTTAGTGGCCTCCCTCAGTGAGCAGTTCTTC. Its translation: CASSLVASLSEQFF.

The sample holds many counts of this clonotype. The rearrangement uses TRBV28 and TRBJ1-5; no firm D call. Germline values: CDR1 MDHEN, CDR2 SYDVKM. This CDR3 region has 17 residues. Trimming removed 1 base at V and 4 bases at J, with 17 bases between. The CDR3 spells CASSLLQTTWTNQPQHF. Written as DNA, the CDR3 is TGTGCCAGCAGTTTATTACAGACTACCTGGACGAATCAGCCCCAGCATTTT.

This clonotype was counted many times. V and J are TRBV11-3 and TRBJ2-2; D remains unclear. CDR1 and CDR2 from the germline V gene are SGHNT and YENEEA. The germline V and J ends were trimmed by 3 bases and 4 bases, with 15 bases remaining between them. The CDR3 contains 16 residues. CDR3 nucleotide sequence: TGTGCCAGCAGCTTTATCCCAATTATCGCCACCGGGGAGCTGTTTTTT. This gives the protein CASSFIPIIATGELFF.

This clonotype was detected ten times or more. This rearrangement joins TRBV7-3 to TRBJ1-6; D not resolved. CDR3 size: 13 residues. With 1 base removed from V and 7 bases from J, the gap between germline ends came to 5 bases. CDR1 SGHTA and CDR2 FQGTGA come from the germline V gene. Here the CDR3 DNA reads TGTGCCAGCAGCTTAAGGGGAAATTCACCCCTCCACTTT. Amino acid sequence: CASSLRGNSPLHF. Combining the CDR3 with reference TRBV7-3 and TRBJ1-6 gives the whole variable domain GAGVSQTPSNKVTEKGKYVELRCDPISGHTALYWYRQSLGQGPEFLIYFQGTGAADDSGLPNDRFFAVRPEGSVSTLKIQRTERGDSAVYLCASSLRGNSPLHFGNGTRLTVT.

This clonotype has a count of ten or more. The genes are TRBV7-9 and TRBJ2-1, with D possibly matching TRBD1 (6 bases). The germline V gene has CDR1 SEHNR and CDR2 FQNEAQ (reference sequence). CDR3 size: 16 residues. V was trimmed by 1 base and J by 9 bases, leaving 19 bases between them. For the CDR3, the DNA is TGTGCCAGCAGCTTAGAAACACTCGGGACAACGGGTGAGCAGTTCTTC. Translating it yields CASSLETLGTTGEQFF.